This T cell receptor (beta chain) was observed in a study of technical replicates of blood from a handful of donors. This CDR3 comprises 14 residues. The V gene's germline CDR1 is SGHNT and CDR2 YYREEE (reference sequence). V was clipped by 0 bases and J by 11 bases, with 18 bases between them. The table came from immunoSEQ multiplex PCR; TCRdb's copy has only in-frame clones and leaves some out. The sample yields roughly 79,000 clones, around 94% seen once. Sequencing input: T cells isolated from PBMCs. The chain carries TRBV5-4 and TRBJ2-7; D perhaps matches TRBD2 (5 bases). This receptor was taken from a human donor in good health. The CDR3 sequence is CASSLAAEDYGEYF. The DNA of the CDR3 is TGTGCCAGCAGCTTGGCGGCGGAAGATTACGGGGAGTACTTC.